Each of the 9 T cell receptor beta chains below was sequenced from the same sample in a study of T cells in Graves' hyperthyroidism and ophthalmopathy. Amplified TCR beta CDR3 regions came from RNA transcripts. The HTBI set primed first-round TCR CDR3 RT-PCR. MiXCR, applied by TCRdb to the multiplex PCR reads, yields one record per CDR3 protein. The sample holds hundreds of thousands of distinct CDR3 sequences, 22% seen once. The sample taken for sequencing was blood. These receptors all stem from a man in his thirties or forties with Graves' ophthalmopathy.

The chain recombines TRBV7-9 with TRBJ2-4, with 7 bases fitting TRBD2. Germline assignment: CDR1 SEHNR and CDR2 FQNEAQ (reference sequence). The CDR3 runs to 18 residues. V gave up 3 bases and J gave up 0 bases; unmatched junction bases: 11. CDR3 DNA sequence: TGTGCCAGCAGCTTGGGGCTAGCGGAGGGGTTAGCCAAAAACATTCAGTACTTC. This encodes CASSLGLAEGLAKNIQYF. Full variable domain (rest looked up from reference TRBV7-9 and TRBJ2-4): DTGVSQNPRHKITKRGQNVTFRCDPISEHNRLYWYRQTLGQGPEFLTYFQNEAQLEKSRLLSDRFSAERPKGSFSTLEIQRTEQGDSAMYLCASSLGLAEGLAKNIQYFGAGTRLSVL.

This clonotype was seen more than once but under ten times. This chain links TRBV6-5 with TRBJ1-3; D possibly corresponds to TRBD1 (6 bases). Germline V gives CDR1 MNHEY, CDR2 SVGAGI. There are 16 residues in the CDR3. V lost 4 bases to trimming and J lost 4 bases, with 17 bases between them. The CDR3 DNA sequence: TGTGCCAGCAGTTCCTCCGGGACATCGGCGGGAAACACCATATATTTT. It codes for CASSSSGTSAGNTIYF.

As for this clonotype: This may arise from a read error, as a much more abundant clone is one base away. The CDR3 here is CSGPPLGVYYEQFF. The CDR3 nucleotides read TGCAGCGGCCCACCCTTGGGAGTATACTATGAGCAGTTCTTC. This chain links TRBV29-1 with TRBJ2-1, with a possible D match to TRBD2 (5 bases). Between the trimmed V and J ends, which lost 7 bases and 8 bases, there was a span of 21 bases. The CDR3 runs 14 residues. Germline lookup yields CDR1 SQVTM and CDR2 ANQGSEA.

This clonotype was counted at least ten times. The chain is built from TRBV2 and TRBJ2-1; TRBD2 is a possible D gene (6 bases). The germline CDR1 and CDR2 sequences are SNHLY and FYNNEI. This CDR3 is 12 amino acids long. Trimming removed 1 base from V and 13 bases from J, with 11 bases in between. The CDR3 sequence: CASSEDWREQFF. CDR3 coding DNA: TGTGCCAGCAGTGAAGATTGGCGGGAACAGTTCTTC.

The chain carries TRBV6-2 or TRBV6-3 and TRBJ2-7; D unresolved. Germline V lookup: CDR1 MNHEY, CDR2 SVGEGT. V lost 0 bases to trimming and J lost 3 bases, with 15 bases between them. The CDR3 loop spans 16 amino acids. CDR3: CASSYSPDRRNYEQYF. The CDR3, as DNA: TGTGCCAGCAGTTACTCGCCAGACCGACGAAACTACGAGCAGTACTTC.

In this sample, this clonotype turned up a few times. The chain combines TRBV28 with TRBJ2-7; no clear D gene. The CDR3 is 13 residues long. The germline V and J ends were trimmed by 5 bases and 2 bases, with 10 bases remaining between them. The germline V gene encodes CDR1 MDHEN and CDR2 SYDVKM. Here the CDR3 reads CASSVLQAYEQYF. The CDR3 nucleotides are TGTGCCAGCAGTGTCCTCCAGGCCTACGAGCAGTACTTC.

The V gene is TRBV11-3, the J gene TRBJ1-1; possible D gene TRBD1, 6 bases. There are 17 residues in the CDR3. V gave up 4 bases and J gave up 0 bases, with 18 bases separating them. In germline, CDR1 is SGHNT, CDR2 YENEEA. This CDR3 is CASSSPRGGEMNTEAFF. CDR3 DNA sequence: TGTGCCAGCAGCTCACCAAGGGGGGGGGAGATGAACACTGAAGCTTTCTTT.

This chain links TRBV6-1 with TRBJ1-4; unclear D gene. Looked up from germline, CDR1 is MNHNS and CDR2 is SASEGT. V was shortened by 8 bases and J by 0 bases, with 13 bases between the two germline ends. CDR3 length equals 15 residues. The CDR3 nucleotides are TGTGCCAGCCAACCCCGATCCGCAACTAATGAAAAACTGTTTTTT. Translating gives CASQPRSATNEKLFF.

The genes are TRBV6-1 and TRBJ2-3, with D perhaps TRBD1 (6 bases). The CDR3 is made up of 15 amino acids. V shed 4 bases and J shed 3 bases, with 14 bases lying between them. CDR1 MNHNS and CDR2 SASEGT come from the germline V gene. The CDR3 nucleotides read TGTGCCAGCAGTGGAAGGGGGATTGGGACAGATACGCAGTATTTT. Amino acid sequence: CASSGRGIGTDTQYF.